This record looks at one T cell receptor beta chain sequence and its context. CDR1 is LGHNA, CDR2 YSLEER, per germline. V was trimmed by 3 bases and J by 0 bases, leaving 17 bases between them. This CDR3 contains 17 residues. The TCRbeta library incorporated unique molecular identifiers. TCRdb passed the PCR reads through MiXCR, listing each CDR3 protein once. The sample holds around 680,000 distinct CDR3 sequences, around 16% seen once. This specimen comes from a study of T-cell reconstitution after alpha-beta-depleted transplantation in children. The receptor was derived from a human donor who donated a stem cell graft to a child with acute myeloid leukemia. The chain combines TRBV4-3 with TRBJ2-5; D call uncertain. Sequencing used PBMCs from the stem cell graft donor, obtained from the stem cell graft. As DNA, the CDR3 is TGCGCCAGCAGCCAGACCTCCGGGCCTGTGTACCAAGAGACCCAGTACTTC. Encoded protein: CASSQTSGPVYQETQYF.